This paragraph reports one T cell receptor (beta chain). In the original analysis: Reference gene primers were amplified, and this amplification served to estimate nucleated cell counts. This table comes from immunoSEQ multiplex PCR, and its TCRdb copy is limited to in-frame clones, with some not included. V, J and clone size reflect that table, while D and trimming were determined from the DNA. There are about 83,000 clones in the sample; 70% to 90% occur only once, and over 5% lies in the top ten. These data are taken from a study of blood T cell repertoires in COVID-19. About the study: Some COVID-19 samples were acute and others convalescent; all came from the United States, Italy and Spain. PBMCs, B-cell-depleted T cells, or T cells were the source of the cDNA or gDNA that made up the material.

This CDR3 spans 15 amino acids. In germline, CDR1 is LNHDA, CDR2 SQIVND (reference sequence). Trimming pared 5 bases from V and 2 bases from J, leaving 13 bases between. Sequencing input: peripheral blood. The clonotype originates from a man aged 55 to 69 with acute or convalescent COVID-19. The rearrangement uses TRBV19 and TRBJ1-5; the D gene is possibly TRBD1 (5 bases). CDR3 loop: CASSFLTARNQPQHF. CDR3 coding DNA: TGTGCCAGTAGTTTTTTGACAGCGCGCAATCAGCCCCAGCATTTT.